This passage covers 6 T cell receptor beta chains from one sample sequenced in a study of blood T cell repertoires in COVID-19. Only in-frame clones appear in the TCRdb table, and some are missing; sequencing was by immunoSEQ multiplex PCR. The sample yields about 190,000 clones, about nine tenths seen once. Sequences were obtained from peripheral blood. The source of these receptors is a man aged 18 to 30 with active or convalescent COVID-19.

The rearrangement joins TRBV30 to TRBJ1-5; possibly TRBD1 for D (5 bases). Germline V CDR1 and CDR2: GTSNPN, SVGIG (reference sequence). This CDR3 comprises 16 residues. Trimming removed 3 bases from V and 2 bases from J, with 17 bases in between. The DNA of the CDR3 is TGTGCCTGGAGCCGCTCGGGAGGGGTAGGCAATCAGCCCCAGCATTTT. Its protein product is CAWSRSGGVGNQPQHF. Together with reference TRBV30 and TRBJ1-5, the CDR3 gives the full variable domain: SQTIHQWPATLVQPVGSPLSLECTVEGTSNPNLYWYRQAAGRGLQLLFYSVGIGQISSEVPQNLSASRPQDRQFILSSKKLLLSDSGFYLCAWSRSGGVGNQPQHFGDGTRLSIL.

The chain links TRBV28 to TRBJ2-2; tentatively, D is TRBD2 (5 bases). CDR1 is MDHEN, CDR2 SYDVKM, per germline. V was clipped by 5 bases and J by 5 bases, with 12 bases between them. The CDR3 loop spans 14 amino acids. CDR3 coding DNA: TGTGCCAGCAGTCTCGCGGGTTCTACCGGGGAGCTGTTTTTT. It translates to CASSLAGSTGELFF.

The rearrangement uses TRBV28 and TRBJ1-1; D not certain. The ends were cut back, 5 bases at V and 5 bases at J, with 9 bases in the middle. The CDR3 sequence is 12 residues long. The V gene's germline CDR1 is MDHEN and CDR2 SYDVKM. DNA of the CDR3: TGTGCCAGCAGTAGCGTGGGTACTGAAGCTTTCTTT. Residues: CASSSVGTEAFF.

The CDR3 is CASSLGGSGRATDTQYF. The CDR3 coding sequence is TGTGCCAGCAGCTTAGGGGGTAGCGGGAGGGCAACAGATACGCAGTATTTT. This chain connects TRBV7-2 to TRBJ2-3, with 11 nucleotides matching TRBD2. Germline V gene data show CDR1 as SGHTA and CDR2 as FQGNSA. J gave up 3 bases and V 1 base, and 6 bases lay outside the gene matches. This CDR3 contains 17 residues.

The rearrangement joins TRBV29-1 to TRBJ2-5; possibly TRBD1 for D (5 bases). Germline loops: CDR1 SQVTM, CDR2 ANQGSEA. This CDR3 comprises 13 residues. Trimming cost V 3 bases and J 1 base, with 9 bases left between them. CDR3 residues: CSVDDRFQETQYF. The DNA of the CDR3 is TGCAGCGTTGACGACAGATTCCAAGAGACCCAGTACTTC.

The V and J genes are TRBV5-6 and TRBJ2-7; 7 bases are shared with TRBD1. Germline CDR1 and CDR2: SGHDT and YYEEEE. The CDR3 covers 14 residues. Trimming took 0 bases from V and 2 from J; bases not matched to a gene: 2. CDR3 residues: CASSLGDSTYEQYF. CDR3 nucleotide sequence: TGTGCCAGCAGCTTGGGGGACAGCACCTACGAGCAGTACTTC.